The next 23 T cell receptor beta chains were all read from a single sample in a study of tumor-infiltrating lymphocytes in primary liver carcinoma. Synthesis of TCR beta cDNA was carried out from 450 to 500 ng total RNA with a constant-region primer. The TCR beta library was amplified through three nested multiplex PCR rounds in a modified ARM-PCR procedure. It was with TRBV1-TRBV30 forward primers and a C-beta reverse primer that the first two PCR rounds were run, at 10 to 11 cycles each. TCRdb called the multiplex PCR reads again in MiXCR, with one record for every CDR3 protein. The sample gives about 330,000 distinct CDR3 sequences, less than 75% of which show up once; about 6.5% is in the top ten. Blood RNA came from unsorted whole blood; germline DNA was also extracted. Sample: peripheral blood. These receptors all stem from a man in his forties with primary liver carcinoma and hepatitis B virus infection.

This clonotype was seen many times. The chain uses TRBV6-1 and TRBJ2-1; D is undetermined. The CDR3 totals 14 residues. Trimming shortened V by 2 bases and J by 8 bases, and 13 bases separated the two germline ends. Germline CDR1 and CDR2: MNHNS and SASEGT. The CDR3 DNA is TGTGCCAGCAGTGAAATGATAGCTCTTGATGAGCAGTTCTTC. As protein: CASSEMIALDEQFF.

The rearrangement links TRBV6-5 to TRBJ1-6, with D possibly matching TRBD1 (5 bases). The CDR3 is 13 amino acids. Germline V gene sequence: CDR1 MNHEY, CDR2 SVGAGI. The V end lost 6 bases, the J end lost 11 bases, and 14 bases lay between the germline ends. The CDR3 DNA reads as TGTGCCAGCAGGGACACATACATCGCACCCCTCCACTTT. Translating it yields CASRDTYIAPLHF.

As for this clonotype: The CDR3 carries no conserved terminal phenylalanine or tryptophan, so it likely arises from a read error. The CDR3 protein is CGSRKTGVSEQFL. CDR3 DNA: TGTGGCAGCAGGAAGACGGGAGTTTCCGAGCAGTTCCTC. The rearrangement links TRBV6-1 to TRBJ2-1, with D maybe TRBD2 (6 bases). The CDR3 contains 13 residues. Germline V gene sequence: CDR1 MNHNS, CDR2 SASEGT.

In this sample, this clonotype turned up many times. V usage is TRBV10-3 and J usage is TRBJ2-1; D unresolved. CDR3 length: 13 amino acids. Germline loops: CDR1 ENHRY, CDR2 SYGVKD. Trimming removed 0 bases from V and 9 bases from J, with 9 bases in between. The CDR3 DNA sequence: TGTGCCATCAGTGAGTCGCCAGCCGGTGAGCAGTTCTTC. Amino acid sequence: CAISESPAGEQFF.

This clonotype was counted only a few times. This chain links TRBV6-1 with TRBJ2-4; D gene unclear. With 5 bases removed from V and 5 bases from J, the gap between germline ends came to 4 bases. This CDR3 is built from 11 residues. In germline, CDR1 is MNHNS, CDR2 SASEGT. As DNA, the CDR3 is TGTGCCAGCAGTCGAGAAAACATTCAGTACTTC. This codes for CASSRENIQYF.

Comment on this clonotype: The junction differs from germline at one of its ends, possibly a read error. CDR3: CVSSLAGTQESQYF. CDR3 coding DNA: TGTGTCAGCAGCTTAGCCGGGACACAAGAGAGCCAGTACTTC. This chain connects TRBV11-2 to TRBJ2-5, with D possibly TRBD1 on 6 matching bases. Germline loops: CDR1 SGHAT, CDR2 FQNNGV. The CDR3 consists of 14 residues.

The V and J genes are TRBV5-4 and TRBJ2-1, with 7 bases lining up with TRBD2. CDR1 and CDR2 (germline): SGHNT, YYREEE (reference sequence). The CDR3 extends over 14 amino acids. Unmatched junction bases numbered 10, after V lost 4 bases and J lost 9 bases. CDR3 in amino acids: CASSHEPSGSEQFF. The CDR3 DNA follows: TGTGCCAGCAGCCACGAACCTAGCGGCAGTGAGCAGTTCTTC.

This clonotype appeared a single time. An end of the junction does not agree with germline; a read error may underlie this. CDR3 coding DNA: TGTACCAGCAGCTCCGTAGCAGGAGGTTATGGCAATAAGCAGTTCTTC. This translates into CTSSSVAGGYGNKQFF. The chain links TRBV11-2 to TRBJ2-1; weak D call: TRBD2 (5 bases). This CDR3 is built from 16 residues. Germline loops: CDR1 SGHAT, CDR2 FQNNGV.

For this clonotype: At one end, the junction sequence differs from germline, possibly due to a read error. This chain connects TRBV6-5 to TRBJ2-1; 11 bases agree with TRBD2. The CDR3 is made up of 18 amino acids. From germline, CDR1 is MNHEY and CDR2 SVGAGI. The CDR3 loop reads CASRTEQGLADSFNEQFF. The DNA of the CDR3 is TGTGCCAGCAGAACAGAGCAGGGACTAGCGGATTCCTTCAATGAGCAGTTCTTC.

The gene calls are TRBV4-1 and TRBJ2-3; possible D gene TRBD2, 5 bases. The CDR3 is made up of 15 amino acids. Germline values: CDR1 MGHRA, CDR2 YSYEKL. The V end lost 6 bases, the J end lost 5 bases, and 18 bases lay between the germline ends. The CDR3 coding sequence is TGCGCCAGCAGACCTAGCAGGAGAAGTGGAGATACGCAGTATTTT. This sequence encodes CASRPSRRSGDTQYF.

This clonotype was recorded a few times. V is TRBV6-2 or TRBV6-3 and J is TRBJ2-1; 7 nucleotides match TRBD1. Trimming cost V 6 bases and J 10 bases; bases outside gene matches: 3. This CDR3 has 11 residues. Per germline, CDR1 MNHEY and CDR2 SVGEGT. The CDR3 coding sequence is TGTGCCAGCAGCAAGGACAGGGAGCAGTTCTTC. Translating it yields CASSKDREQFF.

On this clonotype: A read error may be the cause here, since a much bigger clone is one base away. The rearrangement links TRBV29-1 to TRBJ2-1, with 9 positions matching TRBD2. The CDR3 has 11 amino acids. The germline gives CDR1 SQVTM, CDR2 ANQGSEA. This chain's CDR3 is CSSQVSGRQLF. For the CDR3, the DNA is TGCAGCTCCCAGGTTAGCGGGAGACAGTTATTC.

Comments on this clonotype: The CDR3 end shows no conserved phenylalanine or tryptophan, and so a read error is likely. The chain recombines TRBV5-1 with TRBJ2-3, with TRBD1 matching 7 bases. CDR1 and CDR2 (germline): SGHRS, YFSETQ. This CDR3 is 14 amino acids long. With V trimmed by 2 bases and J by 5 bases, 5 bases remained unmatched. CDR3 DNA sequence: TGCGCCAGCAGCTTCCGGGACAGAGGAGATACGCAGTATTAT. Translation: CASSFRDRGDTQYY.

This clonotype appeared once. Given the absence of the conserved phenylalanine or tryptophan at the CDR3 end, a read error is likely. Because the CDR3's place on the DNA is in doubt, the DNA is left out and the CDR3 is given as listed by TCRdb. The chain has TRBV29-1 and TRBJ2-1; TRBD2 was called by the table and not checked on the DNA. Both ends counted, the CDR3 spans 15 residues. CDR1 and CDR2 from the germline V gene are SQVTM and ANQGSEA. CDR3 region: CSVVLAGGPGNEQFL.

As to this clonotype: The junction shows a germline mismatch at one end, possibly a read error. The chain couples TRBV7-8 to TRBJ1-2, with D perhaps matching TRBD1 (5 bases). Germline CDR1 SGHVS, CDR2 FQNEAQ. The CDR3 covers 13 residues. Here the CDR3 DNA reads TGTGCCAGAAGCTCAGGGACCGGATATGGCTACACCTTC. This translates into CARSSGTGYGYTF.

This clonotype appeared once. The V call is TRBV5-6, the J call TRBJ2-3; TRBD2 matches 11 bases. V lost 4 bases, J lost 2 bases, and 6 bases stayed unmatched. Germline V CDR1 and CDR2: SGHDT, YYEEEE. The CDR3 spans 16 residues. Here the CDR3 DNA reads TGTGCCAGCAGCCCCAAGGGACTAGCGGACACAGATACGCAGTATTTT. It is translated as CASSPKGLADTDTQYF.

This chain uses TRBV5-5 with TRBJ2-5; D is undetermined. Germline values: CDR1 SGHKS, CDR2 YYEKEE (reference sequence). Trimming removed 2 bases from V and 5 bases from J, with 7 bases in between. The CDR3 runs to 12 residues. This chain's CDR3 is CASSLCLETQYF. For the CDR3, the DNA is TGTGCCAGCAGCTTATGTCTGGAGACCCAGTACTTC.

The V call is TRBV28, the J call TRBJ2-5, with a tentative D call TRBD2 (6 bases). CDR1 and CDR2 (germline): MDHEN, SYDVKM. Trimming took off 5 bases at V and 4 bases at J, with 17 bases between the two ends. This CDR3 comprises 15 residues. In DNA, the CDR3 is TGTGCCAGCAGTCCCTTAGCGGTAGAGGGAGAGACCCAGTACTTC. Its translation is CASSPLAVEGETQYF.

This clonotype has a single count. Its ends do not fully match the called genes, so a read error is possible. This rearrangement joins TRBV11-2 to TRBJ1-4, with D perhaps matching TRBD1 (5 bases). The CDR3 length is 14 residues. Germline V gene lookup returns CDR1 SGHAT and CDR2 FQNNGV. The CDR3 sequence: CASSRRGGEEKLFF. DNA of the CDR3: TGTGCTAGCAGCAGACGGGGGGGTGAGGAAAAACTGTTTTTT.

Remarks on this clonotype: A much larger clone differs from this one at a single base, so this may be a read error. The genes are TRBV4-1 and TRBJ2-3; D might be TRBD2 (5 bases). The CDR3 is made up of 14 amino acids. In germline, CDR1 is MGHRA, CDR2 YSYEKL. The CDR3 nucleotides read TGCGCCAGCAGCCAGAGGGCCGGCACAGATACGAAGTATTTT. Its protein is CASSQRAGTDTKYF.

About this clonotype itself: The junction differs from germline at one of its ends, possibly a read error. The chain uses TRBV28 and TRBJ2-4; D tentatively reads TRBD1 or TRBD2 (5 bases each). The CDR3 contains 15 residues. Germline V gives CDR1 MDHEN, CDR2 SYDVKM. Here the CDR3 reads CASIGTGMGKNIQYF. The CDR3 DNA reads as TGTGCCAGCATTGGGACGGGGATGGGCAAAAACATTCAATACTTC.

On this clonotype itself: A read error may account for a junction end that differs from germline. The rearrangement uses TRBV11-1 and TRBJ1-1, with a tentative D call TRBD1 (6 bases). The CDR3 loop spans 14 amino acids. Germline lookup yields CDR1 SGHAT and CDR2 FQDESV (reference sequence). The CDR3 coding sequence is TGTGCCAGCAGCTTAGCGGGGGCGGACACTGAAGATTTCTTT. It specifies CASSLAGADTEDFF.

There are many counts of this clonotype. V and J are TRBV11-2 and TRBJ2-7, with a possible D match to TRBD2 (6 bases). Germline CDR1 is SGHAT and CDR2 is FQNNGV. V was cut by 1 base and J by 7 bases, with 20 bases left in between. This CDR3 region has 16 residues. CDR3 in DNA: TGTGCCAGCAGCTTAGTAGGTGGCGGGGCCTGGAGTGAGCAGTACTTC. This encodes CASSLVGGGAWSEQYF.